Listed below are T cell receptor beta chains from one sample, sequenced in a study of T cell clones after liver transplantation. The table came from immunoSEQ multiplex PCR; TCRdb's copy has only in-frame clones and leaves some out. The data contain fewer than 65,000 clones, 60% to 80% of them singletons. Sequenced material: CD4+ T cells from blood, taken at the 22-month timepoint. These receptors were collected from a human patient who received a liver transplant. Certain T cells may be donor cells from the graft. CDR3s leave out the opening cysteine and the closing phenylalanine or tryptophan.

TRBJ1-2 | TRBV5-6 | ASSLDSGYGYT
TRBJ2-3 | TRBV6-5 | ASSSRTGNTDTQY
TRBJ1-6 | TRBV10-3 | AISESGVSNSPLH
TRBJ1-2 | TRBV28 | ASSRLGYGYT
TRBJ1-2 | TRBV28 | ASIGPSLNYGYT
TRBJ1-1 | TRBV18 | ASSPHGGNTEAF
TRBJ1-3 | TRBV28 | ASIQEGTIY
TRBJ2-5 | TRBV5-1 | ASSLVGLQETQY
TRBJ2-7 | TRBV11-2 | ASSLGLGSGYEQY
TRBJ1-2 | TRBV28 | ASSYPTGSYGYT
TRBJ2-7 | TRBV5-5 | ASGFSYEQY